This T cell receptor (beta chain) was identified in a study of tumor and adjacent non-tumor tissue in lung cancer. As for the study in general: Histology: 12 adenocarcinoma, 2 squamous cell carcinoma, 1 small cell lung cancer.

CDR1 and CDR2 (germline): SGHAT, FQNNGV. The CDR3 extends over 15 amino acids. Study-wide results and limits: Normal lung showed higher cumulative top 100 clone frequency than tumor.

The template was RNA from unsorted bulk tissue. This non-tumor lung sample came from over 3 cm beyond the tumor edge. TCRbeta libraries were built with three rounds of nested PCR, modified from ARM-PCR. From the multiplex PCR reads, TCRdb called clonotypes with MiXCR, one entry per CDR3 protein. The top ten clones hold under 40% of a sample with around 76,000 distinct CDR3 sequences, 76% of them seen once. Note on this clonotype: The target antigen is unknown. The junction does not match germline at one end; this may be a read error.

This clonotype was obtained from a man between 65 and 85 years old with non-small cell lung cancer. The sequenced sample consisted of distant non-tumor lung tissue. The chain employs TRBV11-2 and TRBJ1-1, with a possible D match to TRBD1 (6 bases). The CDR3 DNA is TGTGCCAGCAGCACCCCCATCGTTGGGGGCACTGAAGATTTCTTT. The encoded protein is CASSTPIVGGTEDFF.